The 16 T cell receptor beta chains presented below share a single source sample, sequenced in a study of blood T cell repertoires in COVID-19. This table comes from immunoSEQ multiplex PCR, and its TCRdb copy is limited to in-frame clones, with some not included. The data show about 150,000 clones, about 85% seen once. The sample comprised peripheral blood. The receptors shown here come from a woman aged 55-70 years with COVID-19, enrolled during active disease.

The genes are TRBV18 and TRBJ1-2; D gene ambiguous. The germline V gene encodes CDR1 KGHSH and CDR2 LQKENI. This CDR3 is built from 13 residues. V was cut by 5 bases and J by 6 bases, with 13 bases left in between. CDR3 loop: CASSSGAYNGYTF. In nucleotides, the CDR3 is TGTGCCAGCTCATCGGGAGCTTATAATGGCTACACCTTC.

The V gene is TRBV3-1 (or the pseudogene TRBV3-2), the J gene TRBJ1-2; D gene unclear. There are 15 residues in the CDR3. Per the germline V gene, CDR1 is LGHDT and CDR2 is YNNKEL (reference sequence). Trimming took off 3 bases at V and 4 bases at J, with 15 bases between the two ends. CDR3 sequence reads: CASSQRWSRGYGYTF. The CDR3, as DNA: TGTGCCAGCAGCCAGAGGTGGTCTCGGGGCTATGGCTACACCTTC.

The gene calls are TRBV7-9 and TRBJ1-2, with D perhaps TRBD1 (6 bases). Germline-derived CDR1 and CDR2 are SEHNR and FQNEAQ (reference sequence). V dropped 3 bases and J dropped 3 bases, with 11 bases sitting between them. The CDR3 totals 14 residues. The CDR3 DNA follows: TGTGCCAGCAGCTTCCGGGACAACCACTATGGCTACACCTTC. Protein: CASSFRDNHYGYTF.

This clone is a singleton in its sample. This chain connects TRBV19 to TRBJ2-1, with D possibly being TRBD2 (6 bases). The V gene's germline CDR1 is LNHDA and CDR2 SQIVND (reference sequence). The CDR3 length is 17 residues. V shed 4 bases and J shed 3 bases, with 19 bases lying between them. CDR3 residues: CASSTLPGAVLYNEQFF. The CDR3 DNA reads TGTGCCAGTAGTACCCTTCCGGGAGCGGTCCTCTACAATGAGCAGTTCTTC.

The chain uses TRBV3-1 (or the pseudogene TRBV3-2) and TRBJ1-6; D gene unclear. The CDR3 loop spans 13 amino acids. Germline V gene data show CDR1 as LGHDT and CDR2 as YNNKEL (reference sequence). Trimming shortened V by 1 base and J by 14 bases, and 12 bases separated the two germline ends. CDR3: CASSQGVPGTLHF. The CDR3 DNA sequence: TGTGCCAGCAGCCAAGGTGTCCCGGGGACCCTCCACTTT.

This clone came up once. The chain uses TRBV27 and TRBJ1-5; TRBD1 is a possible D gene (5 bases). Germline V CDR1 and CDR2: MNHEY, SMNVEV (reference sequence). The CDR3 has 12 amino acids. V was trimmed by 8 bases and J by 7 bases, leaving 12 bases between them. The chain's CDR3 is CASREGNQPQHF. The CDR3 region has the DNA TGTGCCAGCCGGGAGGGGAACCAGCCCCAGCATTTT.

The chain employs TRBV7-6 and TRBJ1-6; D uncertain. Germline V CDR1 and CDR2: SGHVS, FNYEAQ. V was trimmed by 4 bases and J by 7 bases, leaving 8 bases between them. This CDR3 comprises 13 residues. The DNA of the CDR3 is TGTGCCAGCAGCTCTGACGGGAATTCACCCCTCCACTTT. Its translation is CASSSDGNSPLHF.

This clone came up once. The rearrangement links TRBV18 to TRBJ1-1; D unclear. The CDR3 totals 14 residues. Germline CDR1 reads KGHSH; CDR2 reads LQKENI. V was pared by 6 bases and J by 4 bases, with 15 bases between. Here the CDR3 reads CASSQNFRTTEAFF. CDR3 DNA: TGTGCCAGCTCGCAAAATTTTAGAACCACTGAAGCTTTCTTT.

The chain couples TRBV10-3 to TRBJ1-1; D not resolved. Germline V gene sequence: CDR1 ENHRY, CDR2 SYGVKD. This CDR3 has 13 amino acids. Trimming cost V 6 bases and J 1 base, with 9 bases left between them. The CDR3 DNA is TGTGCCATCAGGAGGGTGACGAACACTGAAGCTTTCTTT. Residues: CAIRRVTNTEAFF.

The chain uses TRBV7-6 and TRBJ1-2; 7 bases align to TRBD1. Germline V gene sequence: CDR1 SGHVS, CDR2 FNYEAQ. V shed 5 bases and J 4 bases; nucleotides not matched to a gene: 4. The CDR3 is made up of 13 amino acids. The CDR3 bases are TGTGCCAGCAGCCCCGACAGGGTCTATGGCTACACCTTC. Translation gives CASSPDRVYGYTF.

The chain employs TRBV12-3 or TRBV12-4 and TRBJ1-1; D might be TRBD1 (6 bases). The CDR3 covers 12 residues. The V end was cut by 6 bases, the J end by 11 bases, with 16 bases between. The CDR3 loop reads CASSLHTGTAFF. CDR3 DNA sequence: TGTGCCAGCAGCTTACATACAGGGACGGCTTTCTTT.

The rearrangement uses TRBV10-3 and TRBJ2-1; 9 bases map to TRBD2. The CDR3 length is 14 residues. The germline V gene has CDR1 ENHRY and CDR2 SYGVKD. The J segment lost 6 bases and the V segment lost 4 bases, leaving 4 bases of the junction unmatched. This chain's CDR3 is CAISGREGGNEQFF. As DNA, the CDR3 is TGTGCCATCAGTGGGCGGGAGGGTGGCAATGAGCAGTTCTTC.

This clone was recorded once. The genes are TRBV6-5 and TRBJ1-1; tentatively, D is TRBD1 (6 bases). Germline CDR1 reads MNHEY; CDR2 reads SVGAGI. Trimming removed 6 bases from V and 4 bases from J, with 15 bases in between. The CDR3 extends over 14 amino acids. DNA of the CDR3: TGTGCCAGCAGGCTAAATTTACAGGGCACTGAAGCTTTCTTT. It specifies CASRLNLQGTEAFF.

This chain joins TRBV12-3 or TRBV12-4 and TRBJ2-2, with D hard to call. The V end lost 5 bases, the J end lost 5 bases, and 9 bases lay between the germline ends. The CDR3 has 13 amino acids. The CDR3 sequence: CASSKQITGELFF. CDR3 DNA sequence: TGTGCCAGCAGTAAACAGATTACCGGGGAGCTGTTTTTT.

This chain connects TRBV28 to TRBJ2-5; TRBD2 aligns across 8 bases. CDR3 size: 12 residues. CDR1 is MDHEN, CDR2 SYDVKM, per germline. Trimming cost V 9 bases and J 5 bases; bases outside gene matches: 5. This chain's CDR3 is CASLGGVETQYF. CDR3 nucleotide sequence: TGTGCCAGTCTCGGGGGGGTTGAGACCCAGTACTTC.

V gene TRBV18 combines with J gene TRBJ1-6; D is ambiguous. V was clipped by 3 bases and J by 0 bases, with 15 bases between them. The CDR3 has 18 amino acids. CDR1 is KGHSH and CDR2 is LQKENI in the germline V gene. CDR3 residues: CASSPFVPGSSYNSPLHF. The CDR3 DNA sequence: TGTGCCAGCTCACCCTTCGTTCCGGGAAGCTCCTATAATTCACCCCTCCACTTT.